The 14 T cell receptor beta chains reported below all come from one sample, sequenced in a study of blood T cell repertoires in COVID-19. This table comes from immunoSEQ multiplex PCR, and its TCRdb copy is limited to in-frame clones, with some not included. In the table there are hundreds of thousands of clones, roughly 88% of which are singletons. Material: PBMCs or T cells enriched from blood (not recorded which). These receptors were taken from a woman aged 50 to 65 who had recovered from COVID-19.

V usage is TRBV7-2 and J usage is TRBJ2-2; 7 nucleotides line up with TRBD1. This CDR3 is built from 14 residues. V shed 6 bases and J 7 bases; nucleotides not matched to a gene: 8. Germline CDR1 is SGHTA and CDR2 is FQGNSA. The DNA for the CDR3 is TGTGCCAGCAGGACAGGGCCCGAGGTCGGGGAGCTGTTTTTT. Its translation is CASRTGPEVGELFF.

This chain links TRBV4-3 with TRBJ2-3; maybe TRBD1 (5 bases). V was shortened by 1 base and J by 7 bases, with 6 bases between the two germline ends. Germline V lookup: CDR1 LGHNA, CDR2 YSLEER. There are 12 residues in the CDR3. The CDR3 loop is CASSQGTNTQYF. DNA of the CDR3: TGCGCCAGCAGCCAAGGGACAAATACGCAGTATTTT.

Only one count was recorded for this clone. The gene calls are TRBV5-3 and TRBJ1-3; D is ambiguous. TRBV5-3 is an open reading frame, and its role is uncertain. This CDR3 is built from 16 residues. V lost 1 base to trimming and J lost 2 bases, with 13 bases between them. CDR3 residues: CARSLNKPAAGNTIYF. CDR3 sequence (DNA): TGTGCCAGAAGCTTGAACAAACCCGCGGCTGGAAACACCATATATTTT.

The chain is built from TRBV12-3 or TRBV12-4 and TRBJ1-2, with D perhaps matching TRBD1 (5 bases). The CDR3 loop spans 13 amino acids. Trimming removed 2 bases from V and 4 bases from J, with 8 bases in between. The CDR3 here is CASSLRGFYGYTF. The CDR3 nucleotides read TGTGCCAGCAGTTTAAGGGGTTTCTATGGCTACACCTTC.

The chain recombines TRBV7-2 with TRBJ2-2; TRBD2 aligns across 9 bases. J was trimmed by 6 bases and V by 5 bases; bases with no gene match: 7. Germline CDR1 is SGHTA and CDR2 is FQGNSA. The CDR3 runs 15 residues. CDR3 coding DNA: TGTGCCAGCAGCCCTGGTTGGACTAGCGCCGGGGAGCTGTTTTTT. The encoded protein is CASSPGWTSAGELFF.

The V gene is TRBV27, the J gene TRBJ2-1; the D gene is possibly TRBD2 (6 bases). This CDR3 is built from 14 residues. V lost 5 bases to trimming and J lost 3 bases, with 11 bases between them. The V gene's germline CDR1 is MNHEY and CDR2 SMNVEV (reference sequence). The CDR3 DNA sequence: TGTGCCAGCAGTCCCGCCGGGGGCTACAATGAGCAGTTCTTC. It codes for CASSPAGGYNEQFF.

This clone was recorded only once. The chain has TRBV25-1 and TRBJ2-2; no reliable D call. The ends were cut back, 7 bases at V and 4 bases at J, with 4 bases in the middle. This CDR3 is 11 amino acids long. In germline, CDR1 is MGHDK, CDR2 SYGVNS. CDR3 in amino acids: CASMRTGELFF. The CDR3 nucleotides are TGTGCCAGCATGCGCACCGGGGAGCTGTTTTTT.

This chain connects TRBV6-2 or TRBV6-3 to TRBJ2-1; D is perhaps TRBD2 (6 bases). There are 14 residues in the CDR3. V lost 5 bases and J 6 bases, leaving 14 bases between the germline ends. Germline lookup yields CDR1 MNHEY and CDR2 SVGEGT. This chain's CDR3 is CASSQWDSRNEQFF. CDR3 DNA sequence: TGTGCCAGCAGTCAGTGGGACTCACGCAATGAGCAGTTCTTC.

The rearrangement links TRBV6-5 to TRBJ1-2; TRBD1 aligns across 8 bases. The CDR3 is made up of 12 amino acids. Germline V gene sequence: CDR1 MNHEY, CDR2 SVGAGI. With 8 bases clipped from V and 6 bases from J, the junction kept 5 bases outside the gene matches. This chain's CDR3 is CASDRGGHGYTF. DNA for the CDR3: TGTGCCAGCGACAGGGGAGGCCATGGCTACACCTTC.

This clone was seen just once. The CDR3 sequence: CSANRGTEAFF. The DNA of the CDR3 is TGCAGTGCCAACAGGGGCACTGAAGCTTTCTTT. This chain links TRBV20-1 with TRBJ1-1; 7 bases are shared with TRBD1. The CDR3 is 11 residues long. V lost 6 bases, J lost 4 bases, and 2 bases stayed unmatched. Looked up from germline, CDR1 is DFQATT and CDR2 is SNEGSKA (reference sequence).

This clone was seen a single time. The V gene is TRBV30, the J gene TRBJ2-7; 8 nucleotides match TRBD2. V trimming: 0 bases; J trimming: 3 bases; junction bases outside the gene matches: 10. Germline-derived CDR1 and CDR2 are GTSNPN and SVGIG (reference sequence). CDR3 length: 16 residues. The CDR3 spells CAWSVLPLAGHYEQYF. CDR3 sequence (DNA): TGTGCCTGGAGTGTACTACCGTTAGCGGGGCACTACGAGCAGTACTTC. Full variable domain (missing parts from reference TRBV30 and TRBJ2-7): SQTIHQWPATLVQPVGSPLSLECTVEGTSNPNLYWYRQAAGRGLQLLFYSVGIGQISSEVPQNLSASRPQDRQFILSSKKLLLSDSGFYLCAWSVLPLAGHYEQYFGPGTRLTVT.

The chain has TRBV28 and TRBJ2-6; D may be TRBD1 (5 bases). CDR3 size: 17 residues. Looked up from germline, CDR1 is MDHEN and CDR2 is SYDVKM. Trimming left V 3 bases short and J 0 bases short, with 12 bases between. The CDR3 nucleotides read TGTGCCAGCAGTTTGACAGCTTCATACTCTGGGGCCAACGTCCTGACTTTC. It is translated as CASSLTASYSGANVLTF.

The chain joins TRBV24-1 to TRBJ2-1; D call uncertain. In germline, CDR1 is KGHDR, CDR2 SFDVKD. The CDR3 is made up of 15 amino acids. Trimming removed 11 bases from V and 4 bases from J, with 20 bases in between. CDR3 loop: CANVSNPRKYNEQFF. The DNA of the CDR3 is TGTGCCAACGTTAGCAATCCGCGCAAATACAATGAGCAGTTCTTC.

The CDR3 sequence: CASSPQRGLATGELFF. Here the CDR3 DNA reads TGTGCCAGCTCACCACAGAGGGGGCTGGCCACCGGGGAGCTGTTTTTT. The chain has TRBV18 and TRBJ2-2; 7 bases match TRBD1. This CDR3 spans 16 amino acids. CDR1 KGHSH and CDR2 LQKENI come from the germline V gene. Germline trimming cut 1 base from V and 4 bases from J; bases unmatched to any gene: 6.